This T cell receptor beta chain was sequenced in a study of graft-versus-host responses after intestinal transplantation. Sequenced by immunoSEQ multiplex PCR; TCRdb stores in-frame clones only, minus some. Among some 87,000 clones, roughly 90% were seen once, and the ten largest hold around 0.33%. Concerning this clone: The antigen is not known.

Germline loops: CDR1 SGHDT, CDR2 YYEEEE. V trimming: 3 bases; J trimming: 3 bases; junction bases outside the gene matches: 13. The CDR3 covers 18 residues. The sequence was obtained from a human donor who received an intestinal transplant. The sequenced sample was unstimulated CD4+ T cells sorted from spleen or lymph node cells, obtained before intestinal transplant. V and J are TRBV5-6 and TRBJ2-5; 11 bases match TRBD2. In DNA, the CDR3 is TGTGCCAGCAGCTCCGGGGTGCTAGCGGGAGGACCAAAAGAGACCCAGTACTTC. It codes for CASSSGVLAGGPKETQYF.